This TCR beta chain emerged from a study of blood T cell repertoires in COVID-19. Study background: Sites in the United States, Italy and Spain provided acute and convalescent COVID-19 samples. PBMCs, B-cell-depleted T cells, or T cells provided the cDNA or gDNA that made up the material.

The CDR3 loop spans 17 amino acids. CDR1 and CDR2 (germline): MGHRA, YSYEKL. Unmatched junction bases numbered 10, after V lost 1 base and J lost 2 bases. Under the authors' procedure: Reference gene primer amplification gave nucleated cell count estimates. The data were produced by immunoSEQ multiplex PCR, yet TCRdb's version contains in-frame clones alone and is incomplete. For V, J and clone size, that table is used; D and trimming come from the DNA. The sample holds tens of thousands of clones, around 90% seen once. The chain employs TRBV4-1 and TRBJ2-7; TRBD2 matches at 8 bases. Sequenced sample: peripheral blood. This TCR was recovered from a male donor with acute or convalescent COVID-19. The CDR3 is CASSQAGLAGLTYEQYF. The CDR3 DNA sequence: TGCGCCAGCAGCCAAGCGGGGCTAGCGGGCCTTACCTACGAGCAGTACTTC.